This TCR beta chain was sequenced in a study of blood T cell repertoires in COVID-19. The overall study: Acute and convalescent COVID-19 samples came from the United States, Italy and Spain.

Profiling relied on immunoSEQ multiplex PCR, and the TCRdb table lists in-frame clones only, not all of them. The profile shows 30,000 to 35,000 clones, around nine tenths of them singletons. From germline, CDR1 is SGHRS and CDR2 YFSETQ. V was clipped by 4 bases and J by 5 bases, with 13 bases between them. The CDR3 runs to 13 residues. Sequencing was carried out using peripheral blood. The rearrangement uses TRBV5-1 and TRBJ2-7, with a weak D call TRBD1 (6 bases). The sequence came from a man aged 55-75 years with active COVID-19. The CDR3 loop is CASSAQGLDEQYF. CDR3 bases: TGCGCCAGCAGCGCACAGGGTTTGGACGAGCAGTACTTC.